The clone carrying this T cell receptor (beta chain) came up once. The data were produced by immunoSEQ multiplex PCR, yet TCRdb's version contains in-frame clones alone and is incomplete. The profile shows over 140,000 clones, 70% to 80% of them singletons. The sample belongs to a study of blood T cell repertoires in COVID-19. This TCR came from a woman between 50 and 59 years old with active or convalescent COVID-19. The material sequenced was peripheral blood.

The CDR3 DNA reads TGTGCCATCAGCACTAGCTCCTACGAGCAGTACTTC. Translating it yields CAISTSSYEQYF. The chain links TRBV10-3 to TRBJ2-7; tentatively, D is TRBD2 (5 bases). Germline V CDR1 and CDR2: ENHRY, SYGVKD. Between the trimmed V and J ends, which lost 6 bases and 0 bases, there was a span of 6 bases. The CDR3 totals 12 residues.